One sample yielded the 23 T cell receptor beta chains listed below, sequenced in a study of cytomegalovirus exposure and HLA in healthy donors. A multiplex PCR was run with 60 Vbeta primers and 13 Jbeta primers. Profiled with immunoSEQ multiplex PCR; TCRdb holds only in-frame clones, not every one. The data contain roughly 150,000 clones, 73% of them seen just once; the ten biggest clones take up 4.5% to 5.5%. The sequenced material came from PBMCs. The receptor source for this set is a woman under 30 in good health and CMV-seropositive.

The rearrangement uses TRBV6-1 and TRBJ2-3; TRBD2 matches 9 bases. V gave up 6 bases and J gave up 2 bases; unmatched junction bases: 3. CDR1 is MNHNS and CDR2 is SASEGT in the germline V gene. This CDR3 has 14 residues. The CDR3 coding sequence is TGTGCCAGCAGGGCGGGGGGGGACACAGATACGCAGTATTTT. It encodes CASRAGGDTDTQYF.

The chain uses TRBV27 and TRBJ2-2, with a possible D match to TRBD1 (6 bases). CDR3 length: 15 amino acids. The V end was cut by 6 bases, the J end by 7 bases, with 18 bases between. In germline, CDR1 is MNHEY, CDR2 SMNVEV (reference sequence). The CDR3 region has the DNA TGTGCCAGCAGCCTCTCAGGGGCGGCTGACGGGGAGCTGTTTTTT. This sequence encodes CASSLSGAADGELFF.

The chain carries TRBV29-1 and TRBJ2-1; D unclear. V gave up 5 bases and J gave up 4 bases, with 9 bases separating them. Germline V lookup: CDR1 SQVTM, CDR2 ANQGSEA. CDR3 length: 12 amino acids. The CDR3 reads CSVLVRYNEQFF. The DNA of the CDR3 is TGCAGCGTTCTAGTTAGGTACAATGAGCAGTTCTTC.

Comment on this clone: Other DNA sequences of this sample code for an identical CDR3. The CDR3 loop is CASSVGRASSYEQYF. The CDR3 DNA reads TGTGCCAGCAGCGTGGGGAGGGCGAGCTCCTACGAGCAGTACTTC. V gene TRBV9 combines with J gene TRBJ2-7; 7 nucleotides line up with TRBD2. This CDR3 comprises 15 residues. V lost 2 bases to trimming and J lost 0 bases; unmatched junction nucleotides: 5. Per the germline V gene, CDR1 is SGDLS and CDR2 is YYNGEE.

This clone was seen a handful of times. V gene TRBV7-6 combines with J gene TRBJ2-7, with a possible D match to TRBD2 (6 bases). The germline V gene encodes CDR1 SGHVS and CDR2 FNYEAQ. The CDR3 is made up of 15 amino acids. Trimming took 5 bases from V and 3 from J, leaving 17 bases between them. The CDR3 region has the DNA TGTGCCAGCAGCCCGGAAGGGACTCGGGTCTACGAGCAGTACTTC. Its translation is CASSPEGTRVYEQYF.

CDR3 residues: CASSQLGGGGQPQHF. In nucleotides, the CDR3 is TGTGCCAGCAGCCAACTTGGTGGGGGCGGGCAGCCCCAGCATTTT. V and J are TRBV4-2 and TRBJ1-5, with a possible D match to TRBD1 (6 bases). V was pared by 2 bases and J by 7 bases, with 15 bases between. Germline loops: CDR1 LGHNA, CDR2 YNFKEQ. This CDR3 is 15 amino acids long.

The chain couples TRBV27 to TRBJ1-1; D gene uncertain. V dropped 6 bases and J dropped 1 base, with 12 bases sitting between them. CDR1 and CDR2 from the germline V gene are MNHEY and SMNVEV (reference sequence). CDR3 size: 14 residues. The CDR3 DNA reads TGTGCCAGCAGCTCTCCTCCAGGGAACACTGAAGCTTTCTTT. Translation gives CASSSPPGNTEAFF.

The V call is TRBV9, the J call TRBJ2-1; perhaps TRBD2 as D (6 bases). CDR3 length: 15 residues. In germline, CDR1 is SGDLS, CDR2 YYNGEE. Trimming pared 4 bases from V and 15 bases from J, leaving 26 bases between. The CDR3 sequence is CASSWSSNRGLSWFF. The DNA of the CDR3 is TGTGCCAGCAGCTGGTCCTCCAATAGGGGACTGAGCTGGTTCTTC.

The genes are TRBV7-3 and TRBJ2-1; tentatively, D is TRBD2 (6 bases). V was pared by 0 bases and J by 9 bases, with 18 bases between. The CDR3 runs to 16 residues. CDR1 is SGHTA, CDR2 FQGTGA, per germline. The CDR3 sequence: CASSLTSGSGGGEQFF. The CDR3 DNA sequence: TGTGCCAGCAGCTTAACTTCGGGATCCGGGGGAGGTGAGCAGTTCTTC.

This clone was detected a few times. The V gene is TRBV5-4, the J gene TRBJ1-2, with 11 positions matching TRBD1. Germline values: CDR1 SGHNT, CDR2 YYREEE (reference sequence). The V and J ends lost 3 bases and 4 bases, in that order; junction bases with no gene match: 8. The CDR3 has 16 amino acids. The CDR3 nucleotides are TGTGCCAGCAGCTCCTGGGGGGACAGGGGGACCTATGGCTACACCTTC. This translates into CASSSWGDRGTYGYTF.

This chain links TRBV2 with TRBJ1-6, with D uncertain. This CDR3 is 11 amino acids long. Germline CDR1 reads SNHLY; CDR2 reads FYNNEI. Deletions cut 2 bases from V and 10 bases from J, with 3 bases between. CDR3 sequence: CASSEQSPLHF. CDR3 nucleotides: TGTGCCAGCAGTGAACAATCACCCCTCCACTTT.

The rearrangement links TRBV23-1 to TRBJ2-1; D uncertain. TRBV23-1 is recorded as an ORF, its role being uncertain. This CDR3 is built from 12 residues. Deletions cut 2 bases from V and 5 bases from J, with 4 bases between. The CDR3 DNA is TGCGCCAGCAGTCAACAGAACAATGAGCAGTTCTTC. Amino acid sequence: CASSQQNNEQFF.

V is TRBV10-3 and J is TRBJ2-3, with 7 bases aligning to TRBD2. With 4 bases clipped from V and 0 bases from J, the junction kept 4 bases outside the gene matches. The CDR3 sequence is 15 residues long. Germline V gene lookup returns CDR1 ENHRY and CDR2 SYGVKD. CDR3 residues: CAISGAGDSTDTQYF. The CDR3 DNA sequence: TGTGCCATCAGTGGGGCGGGGGATAGCACAGATACGCAGTATTTT.

This chain uses TRBV23-1 with TRBJ2-7, with D unclear. TRBV23-1 is an ORF, and what it does is uncertain. There are 17 residues in the CDR3. V was clipped by 6 bases and J by 2 bases, with 23 bases between them. This chain's CDR3 is CASSPVSPGYEAYEQYF. CDR3 coding DNA: TGCGCCAGCAGCCCCGTTAGTCCCGGGTATGAGGCCTACGAGCAGTACTTC.

This rearrangement joins TRBV9 to TRBJ2-7, with D hard to call. There are 14 residues in the CDR3. The V end lost 4 bases, the J end lost 1 base, and 12 bases lay between the germline ends. Germline V lookup: CDR1 SGDLS, CDR2 YYNGEE. The CDR3 loop reads CASSKQSPSYEQYF. Written as DNA, the CDR3 is TGTGCCAGCAGCAAACAGTCCCCGTCCTACGAGCAGTACTTC.

The V and J genes are TRBV6-1 and TRBJ2-5, with D unclear. The V gene lost 2 bases and the J gene lost 7 bases, with 8 bases spanning the gap. Germline CDR1 MNHNS, CDR2 SASEGT. There are 12 residues in the CDR3. CDR3 region: CASSERVSTQYF. The CDR3 nucleotides read TGTGCCAGCAGTGAACGGGTGTCGACCCAGTACTTC.

This clone was found once. V is TRBV5-6 and J is TRBJ1-1, with D hard to call. Looked up from germline, CDR1 is SGHDT and CDR2 is YYEEEE. Trimming pared 5 bases from V and 0 bases from J, leaving 8 bases between. CDR3 size: 13 residues. The CDR3 loop is CASSRRLNTEAFF. DNA of the CDR3: TGTGCCAGCAGTAGGAGACTGAACACTGAAGCTTTCTTT. Together with reference TRBV5-6 and TRBJ1-1, the CDR3 gives the full variable domain: DAGVTQSPTHLIKTRGQQVTLRCSPKSGHDTVSWYQQALGQGPQFIFQYYEEEERQRGNFPDRFSGHQFPNYSSELNVNALLLGDSALYLCASSRRLNTEAFFGQGTRLTVV.

CDR3 bases: TGTGCCAGCAGTGAAGACAGGACAGTCTACGAGCAGTACTTC. It specifies CASSEDRTVYEQYF. The chain recombines TRBV2 with TRBJ2-7, with D possibly TRBD1 on 6 matching bases. The CDR3 runs 14 residues. Germline CDR1 is SNHLY and CDR2 is FYNNEI. Trimming took 1 base from V and 3 from J, leaving 10 bases between them.

This clone was recorded a few times. The chain links TRBV9 to TRBJ2-7; 8 nucleotides line up with TRBD1. The CDR3 extends over 14 amino acids. V shed 4 bases, J shed 0 bases, and the junction held 3 bases outside the gene matches. Germline loops: CDR1 SGDLS, CDR2 YYNGEE. CDR3 DNA: TGTGCCAGCAGCACAGGGGGATTCTCCTACGAGCAGTACTTC. This gives the protein CASSTGGFSYEQYF.

The J gene is TRBJ2-1, the V gene TRBV7-2; D unclear. Germline V gene data show CDR1 as SGHTA and CDR2 as FQGNSA. Trimming pared 1 base from V and 9 bases from J, leaving 10 bases between. The CDR3 loop spans 13 amino acids. This chain's CDR3 is CASSLEVASEQFF. The CDR3 nucleotides read TGTGCCAGCAGCTTAGAAGTTGCGAGTGAGCAGTTCTTC.

The rearrangement links TRBV9 to TRBJ2-7; 14 bases line up with TRBD2. Per germline, CDR1 SGDLS and CDR2 YYNGEE. V shed 4 bases, J shed 2 bases, and the junction held 8 bases outside the gene matches. The CDR3 covers 17 residues. This CDR3 is CASSTGTSGGKTYEQYF. The CDR3 bases are TGTGCCAGCAGCACAGGGACTAGCGGGGGTAAAACCTACGAGCAGTACTTC.

The chain is built from TRBV2 and TRBJ2-7; D gene unclear. Between the trimmed V and J ends, which lost 4 bases and 3 bases, there was a span of 7 bases. The CDR3 length is 12 residues. The germline V gene encodes CDR1 SNHLY and CDR2 FYNNEI. DNA of the CDR3: TGTGCCAGCAGTGTGAGGATCTACGAGCAGTACTTC. It yields the protein CASSVRIYEQYF.

The rearrangement links TRBV19 to TRBJ2-5; 10 bases are a match to TRBD1. The closer fit of TRBJ2-7 to the DNA end suggests the J call may be wrong. The germline CDR1 and CDR2 sequences are LNHDA and SQIVND (reference sequence). The CDR3 is made up of 13 amino acids. The CDR3 DNA reads as TGTGCCAGTAGTAGGACAGGGGGCTACGAGCAGTACTTC. This codes for CASSRTGGYEQYF.